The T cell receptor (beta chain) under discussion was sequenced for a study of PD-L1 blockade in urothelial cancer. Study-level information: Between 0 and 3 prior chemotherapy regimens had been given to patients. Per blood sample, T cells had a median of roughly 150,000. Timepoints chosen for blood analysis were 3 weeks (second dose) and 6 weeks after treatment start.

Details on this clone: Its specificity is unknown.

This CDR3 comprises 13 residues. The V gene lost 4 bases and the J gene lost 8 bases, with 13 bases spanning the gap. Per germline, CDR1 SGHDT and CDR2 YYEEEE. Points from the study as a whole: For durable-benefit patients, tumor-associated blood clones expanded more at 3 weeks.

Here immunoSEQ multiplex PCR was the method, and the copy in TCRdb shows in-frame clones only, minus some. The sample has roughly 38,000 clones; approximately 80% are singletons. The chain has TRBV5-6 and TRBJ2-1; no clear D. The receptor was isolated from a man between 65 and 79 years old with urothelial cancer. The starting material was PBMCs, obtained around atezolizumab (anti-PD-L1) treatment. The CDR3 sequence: CASSRRPSDEQFF. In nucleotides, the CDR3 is TGTGCCAGCAGCCGACGCCCAAGCGATGAGCAGTTCTTC.